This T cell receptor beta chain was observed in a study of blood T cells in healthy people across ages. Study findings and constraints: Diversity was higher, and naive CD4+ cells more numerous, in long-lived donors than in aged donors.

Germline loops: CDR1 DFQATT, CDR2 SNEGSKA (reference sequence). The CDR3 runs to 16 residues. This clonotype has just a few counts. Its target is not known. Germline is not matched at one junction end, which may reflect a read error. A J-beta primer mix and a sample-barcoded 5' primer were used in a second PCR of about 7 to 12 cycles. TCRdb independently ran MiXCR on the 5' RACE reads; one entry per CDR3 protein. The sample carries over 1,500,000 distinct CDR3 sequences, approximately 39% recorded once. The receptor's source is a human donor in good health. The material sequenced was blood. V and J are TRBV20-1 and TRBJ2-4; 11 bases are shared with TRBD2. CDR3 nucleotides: TGTAGTGCTAGAGATAGTCTAGCGGGGGGATGGGGCATTCAGTACTTC. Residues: CSARDSLAGGWGIQYF.